The present T cell receptor (beta chain) was sequenced within a study of response to subunit inactivated influenza vaccine. Study observations and caveats: The authors suggested that few new T cells are recruited per seasonal influenza vaccination.

The germline V gene encodes CDR1 MNHEY and CDR2 SMNVEV (reference sequence). The CDR3 is made up of 13 amino acids. V trimming: 6 bases; J trimming: 7 bases; junction bases outside the gene matches: 4. From the RT-PCR reads, TCRdb called clonotypes with MiXCR, one entry per CDR3 protein. The table records 500,000 to 550,000 distinct CDR3 sequences, around 7.9% of them present only once. Ten or more counts support this clonotype. The antigen is unknown. Here the sequenced sample was PBMCs from blood, taken about 23 months after vaccination. The TCR originated in a man in his fifties or sixties who received an inactivated influenza vaccine. The V and J genes are TRBV27 and TRBJ1-5, with TRBD1 matching over 9 bases. This chain's CDR3 is CASSGTGSQPQHF. CDR3 coding DNA: TGTGCCAGCAGCGGGACAGGGAGCCAGCCCCAGCATTTT.